The 7 T cell receptor beta chains below come from one sample, sequenced in a study of blood T cell repertoires in COVID-19. TCRdb's table, derived via immunoSEQ multiplex PCR, lists solely in-frame clones and lacks some. The sample lists more than 80,000 clones, roughly 88% occurring once. Sequencing input: peripheral blood. The receptors come from a woman of 80 years or more with active or convalescent COVID-19.

The V gene is TRBV7-2, the J gene TRBJ1-6, with D possibly being TRBD1 (5 bases). V was pared by 2 bases and J by 7 bases, with 9 bases between. The germline gives CDR1 SGHTA, CDR2 FQGNSA. This CDR3 region has 14 residues. CDR3 sequence reads: CASSLRRGNSPLHF. The CDR3 DNA reads TGTGCCAGCAGCTTACGGCGGGGGAATTCACCCCTCCACTTT.

This chain joins TRBV9 and TRBJ2-7, with D tentatively TRBD1 (6 bases). Looked up from germline, CDR1 is SGDLS and CDR2 is YYNGEE. This CDR3 spans 13 amino acids. V was shortened by 0 bases and J by 2 bases, with 6 bases between the two germline ends. The DNA for the CDR3 is TGTGCCAGCAGCGTAGAGGGGGCCTACGAGCAGTACTTC. Protein: CASSVEGAYEQYF.

The rearrangement links TRBV28 to TRBJ1-1; D not resolved. The CDR3 has 16 amino acids. The germline CDR1 and CDR2 sequences are MDHEN and SYDVKM. The V and J ends lost 6 bases and 2 bases respectively, with 19 bases between them. The CDR3, as DNA: TGTGCCAGCAGCCCTCAGGCTTGGCTACTTAACACTGAAGCTTTCTTT. Translation: CASSPQAWLLNTEAFF. The complete variable domain, with remaining parts taken from reference TRBV28 and TRBJ1-1, reads DVKVTQSSRYLVKRTGEKVFLECVQDMDHENMFWYRQDPGLGLRLIYFSYDVKMKEKGDIPEGYSVSREKKERFSLILESASTNQTSMYLCASSPQAWLLNTEAFFGQGTRLTVV.

The chain is built from TRBV5-1 and TRBJ2-7; possibly TRBD2 for D (6 bases). CDR1 and CDR2 (germline): SGHRS, YFSETQ. The V and J ends lost 7 bases and 1 base respectively, with 15 bases between them. The CDR3 contains 14 residues. The CDR3 here is CASSWGDGSYEQYF. The CDR3 DNA is TGCGCCAGCTCTTGGGGGGACGGTTCCTACGAGCAGTACTTC.

This clone was picked up one time. J is TRBJ2-1 and V is TRBV6-5; tentative D call: TRBD1 (6 bases). CDR1 is MNHEY and CDR2 is SVGAGI in the germline V gene. The CDR3 consists of 13 residues. Trimming stripped 6 bases from V and 7 bases from J, with 13 bases between. The CDR3 reads CASRPDRKNEQFF. Written as DNA, the CDR3 is TGTGCCAGCAGACCCGACAGGAAAAATGAGCAGTTCTTC.

The chain is built from TRBV7-9 and TRBJ2-3, with D possibly being TRBD1 (6 bases). Germline V lookup: CDR1 SEHNR, CDR2 FQNEAQ (reference sequence). The CDR3 is 15 amino acids. Trimming stripped 4 bases from V and 4 bases from J, with 15 bases between. CDR3 coding DNA: TGTGCCAGCAGCTCAATCCCAGGGGCCGCAGATACGCAGTATTTT. Protein product: CASSSIPGAADTQYF.

The V gene is TRBV10-2, the J gene TRBJ2-7; a possible D gene is TRBD2 (6 bases). From germline, CDR1 is WSHSY and CDR2 SAAADI. V lost 6 bases and J lost 3, with 15 bases in between. This CDR3 region has 14 residues. CDR3 nucleotide sequence: TGCGCCAGCAGAGGTGCAGCGGGTAGCTACGAGCAGTACTTC. This translates into CASRGAAGSYEQYF.